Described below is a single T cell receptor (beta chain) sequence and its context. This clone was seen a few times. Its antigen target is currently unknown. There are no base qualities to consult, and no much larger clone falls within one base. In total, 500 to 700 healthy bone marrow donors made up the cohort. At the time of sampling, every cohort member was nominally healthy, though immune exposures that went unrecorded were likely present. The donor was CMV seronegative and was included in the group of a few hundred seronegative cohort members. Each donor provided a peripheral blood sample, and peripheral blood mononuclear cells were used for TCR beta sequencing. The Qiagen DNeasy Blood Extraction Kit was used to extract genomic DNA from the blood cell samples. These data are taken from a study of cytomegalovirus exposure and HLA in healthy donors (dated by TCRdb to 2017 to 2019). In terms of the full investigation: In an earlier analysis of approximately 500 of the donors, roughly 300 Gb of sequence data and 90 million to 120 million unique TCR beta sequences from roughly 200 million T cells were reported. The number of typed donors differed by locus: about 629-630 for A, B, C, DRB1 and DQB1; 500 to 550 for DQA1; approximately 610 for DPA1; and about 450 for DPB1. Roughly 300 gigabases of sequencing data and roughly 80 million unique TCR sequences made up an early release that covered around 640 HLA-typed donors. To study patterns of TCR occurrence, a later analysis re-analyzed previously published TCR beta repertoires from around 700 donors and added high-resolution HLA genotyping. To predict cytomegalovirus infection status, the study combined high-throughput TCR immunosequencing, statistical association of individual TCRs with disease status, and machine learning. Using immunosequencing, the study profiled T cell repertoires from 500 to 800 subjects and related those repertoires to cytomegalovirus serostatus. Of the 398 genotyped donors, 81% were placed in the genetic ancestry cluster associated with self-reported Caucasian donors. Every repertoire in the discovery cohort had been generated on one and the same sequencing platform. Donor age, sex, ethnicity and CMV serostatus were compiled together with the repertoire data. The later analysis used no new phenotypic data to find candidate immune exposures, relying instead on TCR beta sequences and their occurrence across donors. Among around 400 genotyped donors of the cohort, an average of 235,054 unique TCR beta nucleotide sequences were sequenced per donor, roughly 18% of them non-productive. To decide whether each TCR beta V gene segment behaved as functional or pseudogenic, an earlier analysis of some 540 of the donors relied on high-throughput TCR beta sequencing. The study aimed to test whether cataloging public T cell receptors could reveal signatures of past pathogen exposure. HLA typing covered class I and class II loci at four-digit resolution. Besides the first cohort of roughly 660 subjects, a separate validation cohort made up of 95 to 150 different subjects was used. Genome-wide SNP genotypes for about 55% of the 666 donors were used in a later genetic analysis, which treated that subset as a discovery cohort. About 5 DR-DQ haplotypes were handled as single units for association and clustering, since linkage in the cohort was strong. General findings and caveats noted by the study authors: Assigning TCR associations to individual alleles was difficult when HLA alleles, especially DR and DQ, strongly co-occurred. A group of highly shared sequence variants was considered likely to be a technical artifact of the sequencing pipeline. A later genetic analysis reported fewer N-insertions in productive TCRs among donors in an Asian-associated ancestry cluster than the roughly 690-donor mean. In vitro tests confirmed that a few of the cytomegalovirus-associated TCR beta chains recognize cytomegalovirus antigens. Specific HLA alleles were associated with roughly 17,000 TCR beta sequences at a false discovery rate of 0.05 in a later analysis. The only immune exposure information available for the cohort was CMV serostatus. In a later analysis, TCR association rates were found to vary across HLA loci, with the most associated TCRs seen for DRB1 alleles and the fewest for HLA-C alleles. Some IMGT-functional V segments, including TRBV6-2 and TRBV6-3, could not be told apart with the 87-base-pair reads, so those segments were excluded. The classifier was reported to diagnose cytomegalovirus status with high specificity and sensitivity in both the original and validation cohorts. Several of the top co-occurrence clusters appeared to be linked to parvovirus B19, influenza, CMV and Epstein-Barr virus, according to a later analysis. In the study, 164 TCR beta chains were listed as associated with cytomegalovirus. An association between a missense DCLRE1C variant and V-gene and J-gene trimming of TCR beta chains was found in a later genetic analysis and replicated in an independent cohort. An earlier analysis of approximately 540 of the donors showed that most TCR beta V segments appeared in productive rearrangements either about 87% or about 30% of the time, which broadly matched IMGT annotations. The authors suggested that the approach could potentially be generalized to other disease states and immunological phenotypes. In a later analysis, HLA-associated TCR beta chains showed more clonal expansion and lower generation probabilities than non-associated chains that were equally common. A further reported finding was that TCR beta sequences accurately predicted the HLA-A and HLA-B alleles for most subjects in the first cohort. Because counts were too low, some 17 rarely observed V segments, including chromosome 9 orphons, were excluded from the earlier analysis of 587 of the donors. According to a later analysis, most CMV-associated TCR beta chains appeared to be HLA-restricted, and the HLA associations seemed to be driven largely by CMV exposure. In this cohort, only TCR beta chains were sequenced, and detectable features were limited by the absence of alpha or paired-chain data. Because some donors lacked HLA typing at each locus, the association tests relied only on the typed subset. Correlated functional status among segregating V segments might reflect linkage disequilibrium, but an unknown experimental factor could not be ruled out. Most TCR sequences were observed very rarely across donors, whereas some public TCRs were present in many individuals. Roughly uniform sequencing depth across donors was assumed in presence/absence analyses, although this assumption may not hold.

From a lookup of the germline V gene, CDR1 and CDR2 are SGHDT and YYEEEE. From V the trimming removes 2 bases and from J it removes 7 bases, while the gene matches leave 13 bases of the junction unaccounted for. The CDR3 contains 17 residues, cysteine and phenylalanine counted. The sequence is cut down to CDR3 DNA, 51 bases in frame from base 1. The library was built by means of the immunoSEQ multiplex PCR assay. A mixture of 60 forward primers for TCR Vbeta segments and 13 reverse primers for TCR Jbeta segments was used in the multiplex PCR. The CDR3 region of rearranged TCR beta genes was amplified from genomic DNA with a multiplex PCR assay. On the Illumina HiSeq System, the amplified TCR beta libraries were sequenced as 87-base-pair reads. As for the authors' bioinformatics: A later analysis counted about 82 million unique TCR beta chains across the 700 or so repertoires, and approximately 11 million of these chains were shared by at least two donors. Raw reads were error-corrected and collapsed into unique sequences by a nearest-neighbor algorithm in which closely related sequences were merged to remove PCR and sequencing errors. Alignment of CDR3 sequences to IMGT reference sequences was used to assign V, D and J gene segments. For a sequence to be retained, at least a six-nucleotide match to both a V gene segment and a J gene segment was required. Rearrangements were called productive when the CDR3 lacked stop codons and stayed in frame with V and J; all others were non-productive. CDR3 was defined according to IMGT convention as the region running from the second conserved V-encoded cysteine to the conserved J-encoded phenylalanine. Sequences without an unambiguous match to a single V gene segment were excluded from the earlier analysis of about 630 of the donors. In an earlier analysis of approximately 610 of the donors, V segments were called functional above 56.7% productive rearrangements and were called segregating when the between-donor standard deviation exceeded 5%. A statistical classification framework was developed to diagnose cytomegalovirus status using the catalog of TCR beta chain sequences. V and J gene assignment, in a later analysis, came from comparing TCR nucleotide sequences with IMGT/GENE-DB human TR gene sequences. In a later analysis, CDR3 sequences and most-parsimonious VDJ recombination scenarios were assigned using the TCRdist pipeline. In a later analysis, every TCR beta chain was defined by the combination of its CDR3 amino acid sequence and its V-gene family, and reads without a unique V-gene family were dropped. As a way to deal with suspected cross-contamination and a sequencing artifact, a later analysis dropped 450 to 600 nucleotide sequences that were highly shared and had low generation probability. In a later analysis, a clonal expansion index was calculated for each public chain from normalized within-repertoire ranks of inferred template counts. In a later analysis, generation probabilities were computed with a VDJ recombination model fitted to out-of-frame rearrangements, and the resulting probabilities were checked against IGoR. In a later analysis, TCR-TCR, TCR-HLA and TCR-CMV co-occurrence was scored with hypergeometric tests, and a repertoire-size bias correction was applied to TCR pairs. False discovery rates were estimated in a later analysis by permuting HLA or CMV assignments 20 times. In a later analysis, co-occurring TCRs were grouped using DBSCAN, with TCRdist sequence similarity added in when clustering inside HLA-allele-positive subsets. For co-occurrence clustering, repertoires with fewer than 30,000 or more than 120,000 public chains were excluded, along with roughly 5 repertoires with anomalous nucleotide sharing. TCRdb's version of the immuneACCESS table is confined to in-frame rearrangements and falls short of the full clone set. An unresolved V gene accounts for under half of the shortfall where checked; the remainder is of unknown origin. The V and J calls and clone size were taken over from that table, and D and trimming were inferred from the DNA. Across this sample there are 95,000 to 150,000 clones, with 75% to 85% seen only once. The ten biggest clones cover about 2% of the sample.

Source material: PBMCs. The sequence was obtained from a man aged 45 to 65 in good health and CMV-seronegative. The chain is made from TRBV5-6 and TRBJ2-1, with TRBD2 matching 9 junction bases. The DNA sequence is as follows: TGTGCCAGCAGCTTTGCCCTCGGCGGGGGGGCCGGGAATGAGCAGTTCTTC. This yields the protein CASSFALGGGAGNEQFF.